A single sample gave rise to the 22 T cell receptor beta chains below, sequenced in a study of shared clonotypes between healthy human individuals (dated by TCRdb to 2020 to 2022). The library was built by means of the immunoSEQ multiplex PCR assay. The source is immuneACCESS, and TCRdb retained only in-frame sequences with V and J called. Part of the clones is not carried over; for the studies checked, unresolved V genes explain less than half of this, and the remainder is unexplained. The sample table shows around 120,000 clones, and about 72% are seen once. Approximately 25% of the sample comes from the top ten. The specimen was memory CD8+ T cells sorted from blood. The label giving this sample's cell subset or site can be read as: CD45RO+ cells pooled with CCR7-negative TemRA cells. The receptors originated from a woman aged 30 to 39 in good health.

The CDR3 sequence: CASSQERGYDFF. The CDR3 nucleotides are TGTGCCAGCAGTCAAGAGAGGGGCTACGATTTCTTT. The rearrangement joins TRBV2 to TRBJ1-1; D possibly corresponds to TRBD1 (5 bases). The V and J ends lost 5 bases and 13 bases respectively, with 17 bases between them. Germline CDR1 is SNHLY and CDR2 is FYNNEI. CDR3 length: 12 residues.

The V and J genes are TRBV28 and TRBJ1-5; D possibly corresponds to TRBD1 (5 bases). There are 13 residues in the CDR3. V dropped 6 bases and J dropped 7 bases, with 13 bases sitting between them. Germline V gives CDR1 MDHEN, CDR2 SYDVKM. The DNA for the CDR3 is TGTGCCAGCAGCCAGGACATAAAACAGCCCCAGCATTTT. It is translated as CASSQDIKQPQHF.

V usage is TRBV7-9 and J usage is TRBJ1-3; no clear D gene. The CDR3 extends over 16 amino acids. From germline, CDR1 is SEHNR and CDR2 FQNEAQ (reference sequence). V dropped 3 bases and J dropped 0 bases, with 12 bases sitting between them. The CDR3 protein is CASSLPGRHSGNTIYF. The CDR3 DNA reads TGTGCCAGCAGCTTGCCTGGCCGCCACTCTGGAAACACCATATATTTT.

The J gene is TRBJ2-7, the V gene TRBV7-9; D possibly corresponds to TRBD1 (5 bases). Germline V CDR1 and CDR2: SEHNR, FQNEAQ (reference sequence). Trimming stripped 3 bases from V and 0 bases from J, with 15 bases between. There are 16 residues in the CDR3. This CDR3 is CASSFFPQGLSYEQYF. The CDR3 bases are TGTGCCAGCAGCTTCTTCCCGCAGGGCCTCTCCTACGAGCAGTACTTC.

The chain links TRBV7-2 to TRBJ2-1; D unresolved. Trimming cost V 4 bases and J 9 bases, with 19 bases left between them. Germline V gene lookup returns CDR1 SGHTA and CDR2 FQGNSA. The CDR3 is 15 amino acids. CDR3 nucleotides: TGTGCCAGCAGCTCCCGATACCTGAGGAACACTGAGCAGTTCTTC. Amino acid sequence: CASSSRYLRNTEQFF.

V is TRBV2 and J is TRBJ1-3; D is undetermined. V lost 1 base to trimming and J lost 0 bases, with 7 bases between them. There are 15 residues in the CDR3. Per the germline V gene, CDR1 is SNHLY and CDR2 is FYNNEI. DNA for the CDR3: TGTGCCAGCAGTGAAGAGGCCTTCTCTGGAAACACCATATATTTT. This sequence encodes CASSEEAFSGNTIYF. The whole variable domain, remainder taken from reference TRBV2 and TRBJ1-3, is EPEVTQTPSHQVTQMGQEVILRCVPISNHLYFYWYRQILGQKVEFLVSFYNNEISEKSEIFDDQFSVERPDGSNFTLKIRSTKLEDSAMYFCASSEEAFSGNTIYFGEGSWLTVV.

There are a few counts of this clone. For the CDR3, the DNA is TGTGCCAGCAGCTTAGAAGGGGCGTGGGACAGTCGTGTAATTTATGGCTACACCTTC. Its translation is CASSLEGAWDSRVIYGYTF. The rearrangement links TRBV11-2 to TRBJ1-2; 7 bases match TRBD1. Losses at the gene ends were 0 bases for V and 5 bases for J; bases not matched to a gene: 18. This CDR3 has 19 residues. Germline values: CDR1 SGHAT, CDR2 FQNNGV.

This clone turned up a few times. The chain joins TRBV10-1 to TRBJ2-1; D might be TRBD2 (6 bases). Per germline, CDR1 WNHNN and CDR2 SYGVQD (reference sequence). Trimming stripped 5 bases from V and 2 bases from J, with 13 bases between. The CDR3 is 15 residues long. The DNA for the CDR3 is TGCGCCAGCAGTAGGGACTTGAGCACCTACAATGAGCAGTTCTTC. This codes for CASSRDLSTYNEQFF.

The rearrangement links TRBV9 to TRBJ2-3; D gene uncertain. The CDR3 extends over 12 amino acids. V lost 3 bases to trimming and J lost 9 bases, with 11 bases between them. Germline V gene data show CDR1 as SGDLS and CDR2 as YYNGEE. The CDR3 sequence: CASSDPLGTQYF. The CDR3 region has the DNA TGTGCCAGCAGCGACCCCCTAGGGACGCAGTATTTT.

The chain carries TRBV28 and TRBJ2-7; 8 bases are a match to TRBD1. Germline CDR1 MDHEN, CDR2 SYDVKM. CDR3 length equals 14 residues. Trimming at V came to 4 bases and at J to 2 bases, leaving 4 bases not matched to a gene. The CDR3 loop is CASSYRDRTYEQYF. The CDR3 region has the DNA TGTGCCAGCAGTTACCGGGACAGGACCTACGAGCAGTACTTC.

The chain couples TRBV29-1 to TRBJ2-1; 7 bases are shared with TRBD2. Germline loops: CDR1 SQVTM, CDR2 ANQGSEA. After removal of 3 bases from V and 3 bases from J, the junction contained 8 bases not matched to a gene. The CDR3 runs 15 residues. CDR3 region: CSVDQRDHIYNEQFF. As DNA, the CDR3 is TGCAGCGTTGACCAGCGGGATCACATCTACAATGAGCAGTTCTTC.

This clone was picked up a small number of times. J is TRBJ2-7 and V is TRBV7-2, with 12 bases matching TRBD2. The CDR3 has 15 amino acids. From germline, CDR1 is SGHTA and CDR2 FQGNSA. V trimming: 5 bases; J trimming: 3 bases; junction bases outside the gene matches: 5. The CDR3: CASSPLAGGHYEQYF. The CDR3, as DNA: TGTGCCAGCAGCCCACTAGCGGGAGGCCACTACGAGCAGTACTTC.

This chain uses TRBV28 with TRBJ1-1, with 7 bases lining up with TRBD1. Trimming at V came to 3 bases and at J to 6 bases, leaving 4 bases not matched to a gene. From germline, CDR1 is MDHEN and CDR2 SYDVKM. This CDR3 contains 13 residues. The CDR3 DNA is TGTGCCAGCAGTTTTAACAGGGGCCCTGAAGCTTTCTTT. The encoded protein is CASSFNRGPEAFF.

There are a few counts of this clone. The chain uses TRBV6-1 and TRBJ1-5; D unclear. CDR3 size: 15 residues. CDR1 and CDR2 (germline): MNHNS, SASEGT. Trimming took off 4 bases at V and 0 bases at J, with 10 bases between the two ends. The CDR3 sequence is CASSATPYSNQPQHF. The CDR3 DNA sequence: TGTGCCAGCAGTGCAACACCGTATAGCAATCAGCCCCAGCATTTT.

This clone was counted between two and nine times. The genes are TRBV4-1 and TRBJ2-7; 10 positions agree with TRBD2. CDR1 is MGHRA and CDR2 is YSYEKL in the germline V gene. Unmatched junction bases numbered 4, after V lost 4 bases and J lost 1 base. The CDR3 length is 15 residues. The CDR3 DNA sequence: TGCGCCAGCAGCCCAGCGGGGGGGAGATCCTACGAGCAGTACTTC. It yields the protein CASSPAGGRSYEQYF.

The genes are TRBV7-9 and TRBJ2-2; unclear D gene. Trimming removed 5 bases from V and 5 bases from J, with 6 bases in between. From germline, CDR1 is SEHNR and CDR2 FQNEAQ (reference sequence). There are 12 residues in the CDR3. CDR3 sequence reads: CASSRYTGELFF. For the CDR3, the DNA is TGTGCCAGCAGCCGATATACCGGGGAGCTGTTTTTT.

This chain joins TRBV20-1 and TRBJ2-7, with 8 nucleotides matching TRBD2. The CDR3 runs 11 residues. The germline V gene has CDR1 DFQATT and CDR2 SNEGSKA (reference sequence). J gave up 5 bases and V 5 bases, and 2 bases lay outside the gene matches. The CDR3: CSAAGGNEQYF. CDR3 sequence (DNA): TGCAGTGCTGCGGGGGGAAACGAGCAGTACTTC.

The chain links TRBV27 to TRBJ2-5; the match to TRBD1 covers 7 bases. Per germline, CDR1 MNHEY and CDR2 SMNVEV (reference sequence). V lost 5 bases to trimming and J lost 2 bases; unmatched junction nucleotides: 11. The CDR3 spans 16 residues. The CDR3 DNA is TGTGCCAGCAGTACTCTCTTGCCGGGACAGCAAGAGACCCAGTACTTC. Its translation: CASSTLLPGQQETQYF.

This clone showed up just a few times. The V gene is TRBV29-1, the J gene TRBJ1-3; perhaps TRBD1 as D (5 bases). Trimming stripped 6 bases from V and 4 bases from J, with 19 bases between. Germline V CDR1 and CDR2: SQVTM, ANQGSEA. The CDR3 is made up of 15 amino acids. The CDR3 DNA is TGCAGCGTCTTCCTCTTGGGGGAACAGGGAAACACCATATATTTT. This codes for CSVFLLGEQGNTIYF.

This clone was detected ten times or more. The chain joins TRBV28 to TRBJ1-1; 7 bases line up with TRBD1. Trimming at V came to 6 bases and at J to 1 base, leaving 2 bases not matched to a gene. This CDR3 contains 13 residues. Germline V lookup: CDR1 MDHEN, CDR2 SYDVKM. For the CDR3, the DNA is TGTGCCAGCAGGAACAGGGGGAACACTGAAGCTTTCTTT. This translates into CASRNRGNTEAFF.

This clone showed up just a few times. Different DNA sequences within this sample yield the same CDR3. The genes are TRBV25-1 and TRBJ2-5, with TRBD1 matching over 8 bases. CDR1 and CDR2 from the germline V gene are MGHDK and SYGVNS. Losses at the gene ends were 5 bases for V and 11 bases for J; bases not matched to a gene: 4. The CDR3 consists of 11 residues. CDR3 sequence: CASSPGQEQYF. The CDR3 nucleotides read TGTGCCAGCAGTCCGGGACAGGAGCAGTACTTC. The variable domain in full, with the rest retrieved from reference TRBV25-1 and TRBJ2-5, is EADIYQTPRYLVIGTGKKITLECSQTMGHDKMYWYQQDPGMELHLIHYSYGVNSTEKGDLSSESTVSRIRTEHFPLTLESARPSHTSQYLCASSPGQEQYFGPGTRLLVL.

The rearrangement uses TRBV6-6 and TRBJ1-1; D is unresolved. Trimming removed 2 bases from V and 0 bases from J, with 7 bases in between. This CDR3 comprises 14 residues. The V gene's germline CDR1 is MNHNY and CDR2 SVGAGI (reference sequence). The chain's CDR3 is CASSYQQMNTEAFF. The CDR3, as DNA: TGTGCCAGCAGTTACCAACAGATGAACACTGAAGCTTTCTTT.